The following is a T cell receptor beta chain sequence with its context. Its target is unknown. The sample is drawn from a study of cytomegalovirus exposure and HLA in healthy donors. The PCR made use of 60 Vbeta and 13 Jbeta primers. Using immunoSEQ multiplex PCR, the repertoire was profiled, and TCRdb retains in-frame clones only, with some absent. The sample yields more than 95,000 clones, around 75% seen once. The CDR3 loop spans 15 amino acids. CDR1 and CDR2 from the germline V gene are MRHNA and SNTAGT. The V and J ends lost 6 bases and 4 bases, in that order; junction bases with no gene match: 12. Study-wide points: Productive rates of about 90% or about 30% were seen for most TCR beta V segments in an earlier analysis.

The chain is built from TRBV6-4 and TRBJ2-7, with TRBD2 identical over 7 bases. This sequence originates from a woman aged 45-59 years in good health and CMV-seropositive. Sequences were obtained from PBMCs. Here the CDR3 reads CASSGASGTGYEQYF. CDR3 DNA: TGTGCCAGCAGCGGAGCTAGCGGCACGGGGTACGAGCAGTACTTC.